The 30 T cell receptor beta chains listed next were all sequenced from one sample in a study of cytotoxic CD8 clonotypes in ibrutinib-treated CLL (dated by TCRdb to the early 2020s). Taken with the paper, the label for time point translates to: approximately twelve months on ibrutinib. The library relied on the immunoSEQ multiplex PCR assay. TCRdb re-hosts the immuneACCESS table, in-frame sequences only. Its copies lack some clones; in the studies checked, an unresolved V gene accounts for under half of them, and the cause for the rest is not known. This sample is represented by 97,000 or so clones; 78% of them were singletons. 25% to 35% of the sample is in the top ten clones. This specimen was PBMCs, taken after 12 months of ibrutinib treatment. These receptors all stem from a human donor with chronic lymphocytic leukemia.

This chain uses TRBV2 with TRBJ1-5; D is undetermined. Germline CDR1 SNHLY, CDR2 FYNNEI. The CDR3 is 14 residues long. Trimming removed 5 bases at V and 4 bases at J, with 12 bases between. The CDR3: CASSLKEPNQPQHF. The DNA of the CDR3 is TGTGCCAGCAGTCTGAAAGAACCAAATCAGCCCCAGCATTTT.

The V and J genes are TRBV7-6 and TRBJ2-3; 7 bases are a match to TRBD1. V gave up 3 bases and J gave up 0 bases; unmatched junction bases: 3. This CDR3 contains 15 residues. Per the germline V gene, CDR1 is SGHVS and CDR2 is FNYEAQ. CDR3 protein: CASSFRDRSTDTQYF. The CDR3 DNA follows: TGTGCCAGCAGCTTCCGGGACAGAAGCACAGATACGCAGTATTTT.

DNA of the CDR3: TGTGCCAGCAGCCCTAAAAGGGGGATGGAGCAGTACTTC. This sequence encodes CASSPKRGMEQYF. The V gene is TRBV14, the J gene TRBJ2-5; possible D gene TRBD1, 6 bases. Per germline, CDR1 SGHDN and CDR2 FVKESK. CDR3 length: 13 residues. V was shortened by 4 bases and J by 11 bases, with 17 bases between the two germline ends.

This clone showed up just a few times. The CDR3 bases are TGTGCCAGCGGCCGGGACAGAGATACTATGTCTAATTCACCCCTCCACTTT. This translates into CASGRDRDTMSNSPLHF. This chain joins TRBV27 and TRBJ1-6, with TRBD1 identical over 7 bases. Trimming took 8 bases from V and 6 from J; bases not matched to a gene: 16. CDR1 is MNHEY and CDR2 is SMNVEV in the germline V gene (reference sequence). There are 17 residues in the CDR3.

The J gene is TRBJ2-7, the V gene TRBV9; TRBD1 is a possible D gene (6 bases). V gave up 2 bases and J gave up 4 bases, with 13 bases separating them. Germline CDR1 and CDR2: SGDLS and YYNGEE. This CDR3 is built from 14 residues. The DNA of the CDR3 is TGTGCCAGCAGCGTCGGAACAGGGCAGTACGAGCAGTACTTC. It encodes CASSVGTGQYEQYF.

The rearrangement uses TRBV25-1 and TRBJ1-5; D may be TRBD1 (6 bases). The CDR3 loop spans 15 amino acids. Germline CDR1 is MGHDK and CDR2 is SYGVNS. The V end was cut by 2 bases, the J end by 3 bases, with 11 bases between. CDR3 sequence (DNA): TGTGCCAGCAGTGAACTGGGGGCGGACAATCAGCCCCAGCATTTT. Protein: CASSELGADNQPQHF.

This clone was seen only a few times. The CDR3 sequence: CASTHRKEQPQHF. The DNA of the CDR3 is TGTGCCAGTACCCATAGGAAGGAACAGCCCCAGCATTTT. V and J are TRBV19 and TRBJ1-5, with D hard to call. Germline lookup yields CDR1 LNHDA and CDR2 SQIVND (reference sequence). This CDR3 has 13 residues. Trimming took off 7 bases at V and 7 bases at J, with 14 bases between the two ends.

This clone was observed a few times. The chain combines TRBV7-3 with TRBJ1-2; D call uncertain. The CDR3 runs to 13 residues. V shed 5 bases and J shed 7 bases, with 14 bases lying between them. In germline, CDR1 is SGHTA, CDR2 FQGTGA. CDR3 protein: CASSVPDEAGYTF. As DNA, the CDR3 is TGTGCCAGCAGCGTCCCAGATGAGGCTGGCTACACCTTC.

The chain joins TRBV28 to TRBJ2-3, with 10 bases identical to TRBD2. Losses at the gene ends were 2 bases for V and 3 bases for J; bases not matched to a gene: 8. The CDR3 extends over 17 amino acids. CDR1 is MDHEN, CDR2 SYDVKM, per germline. DNA of the CDR3: TGTGCCAGCAGTTTAGGCCTGGCTAGCGGGAGAACAGATACGCAGTATTTT. Translated: CASSLGLASGRTDTQYF.

In DNA, the CDR3 is TGCAGCGTTATATCGGGGCCCTACAATGAGCAGTTCTTC. This gives the protein CSVISGPYNEQFF. V is TRBV29-1 and J is TRBJ2-1; D could derive from TRBD1 or TRBD2 (5 bases each). The V end was cut by 5 bases, the J end by 2 bases, with 10 bases between. This CDR3 has 13 amino acids. CDR1 and CDR2 from the germline V gene are SQVTM and ANQGSEA.

This chain uses TRBV28 with TRBJ2-7; D unclear. Germline V gives CDR1 MDHEN, CDR2 SYDVKM. The V gene lost 6 bases and the J gene lost 0 bases, with 6 bases spanning the gap. This CDR3 has 12 residues. CDR3: CASSPISYEQYF. The CDR3 region has the DNA TGTGCCAGCAGCCCGATCTCCTACGAGCAGTACTTC.

This clone was observed a single time. The chain couples TRBV4-1 to TRBJ2-7; D is perhaps TRBD1 (5 bases). V was trimmed by 3 bases and J by 4 bases, leaving 10 bases between them. Germline loops: CDR1 MGHRA, CDR2 YSYEKL. This CDR3 has 13 amino acids. As DNA, the CDR3 is TGCGCCAGCAGCCATGGGAAGGGGTACGAGCAGTACTTC. It is translated as CASSHGKGYEQYF.

The J gene is TRBJ2-5, the V gene TRBV19; 7 positions agree with TRBD2. Looked up from germline, CDR1 is LNHDA and CDR2 is SQIVND (reference sequence). Trimming cost V 6 bases and J 1 base; bases outside gene matches: 5. The CDR3 runs to 14 residues. The CDR3 DNA reads TGTGCCAGTAGCCGCGGGGGTATCCAAGAGACCCAGTACTTC. Translated, it gives CASSRGGIQETQYF.

The rearrangement uses TRBV29-1 and TRBJ1-1; tentatively, D is TRBD1 (6 bases). V was clipped by 7 bases and J by 4 bases, with 13 bases between them. The CDR3 consists of 12 residues. The germline V gene encodes CDR1 SQVTM and CDR2 ANQGSEA. The CDR3 spells CSAYRVATEAFF. The CDR3 DNA is TGCAGCGCTTACAGGGTGGCCACTGAAGCTTTCTTT.

This clone was counted a single time. This chain links TRBV7-9 with TRBJ1-5; TRBD1 matches at 8 bases. The junction had 5 bases not matched to a gene; V was cut back by 5 bases and J by 5 bases. The germline V gene encodes CDR1 SEHNR and CDR2 FQNEAQ (reference sequence). The length of the CDR3 is 14 residues. CDR3 sequence reads: CASSQDRGDQPQHF. The CDR3 coding sequence is TGTGCCAGCAGCCAAGACAGGGGTGATCAGCCCCAGCATTTT. The variable domain in full, completed from reference TRBV7-9 and TRBJ1-5, reads DTGVSQNPRHKITKRGQNVTFRCDPISEHNRLYWYRQTLGQGPEFLTYFQNEAQLEKSRLLSDRFSAERPKGSFSTLEIQRTEQGDSAMYLCASSQDRGDQPQHFGDGTRLSIL.

This clone came up many times. The chain has TRBV4-3 and TRBJ2-5; TRBD1 matches 8 bases. Germline CDR1 reads LGHNA; CDR2 reads YSLEER. Losses at the gene ends were 4 bases for V and 4 bases for J; bases not matched to a gene: 8. The CDR3 runs 15 residues. The CDR3 reads CASSRTADRAETQYF. Written as DNA, the CDR3 is TGCGCCAGCAGCCGTACTGCGGACAGGGCAGAGACCCAGTACTTC.

This sequence joins TRBV28 and TRBJ1-5; no reliable D call. The germline V gene encodes CDR1 MDHEN and CDR2 SYDVKM. The CDR3 runs to 15 residues. The V and J ends lost 1 base and 3 bases respectively, with 10 bases between them. The CDR3 is CASSLYEVLNQPQHF. The CDR3, as DNA: TGTGCCAGCAGTTTATATGAGGTCCTCAATCAGCCCCAGCATTTT.

V gene TRBV30 combines with J gene TRBJ1-5; D possibly corresponds to TRBD1 (5 bases). CDR3 size: 15 residues. V gave up 1 base and J gave up 7 bases, with 17 bases separating them. Germline CDR1 GTSNPN, CDR2 SVGIG (reference sequence). CDR3: CAWSADKGVEQPQHF. In DNA, the CDR3 is TGTGCCTGGAGTGCGGACAAGGGAGTAGAGCAGCCCCAGCATTTT.

The rearrangement uses TRBV6-1 and TRBJ2-1; 11 nucleotides line up with TRBD2. Germline V gene sequence: CDR1 MNHNS, CDR2 SASEGT. J lost 5 bases, V lost 5 bases, and 5 bases had no gene match. The CDR3 length is 15 residues. In nucleotides, the CDR3 is TGTGCCAGCAGTTTAGCGGGGGGGCCCAACAATGAGCAGTTCTTC. Translation: CASSLAGGPNNEQFF.

The chain uses TRBV5-1 and TRBJ2-2; 9 bases are a match to TRBD2. V shed 4 bases, J shed 4 bases, and the junction held 5 bases outside the gene matches. Germline CDR1 and CDR2: SGHRS and YFSETQ. This CDR3 has 15 amino acids. This CDR3 is CASSIVAGATGELFF. DNA for the CDR3: TGCGCCAGCAGCATCGTAGCGGGGGCCACCGGGGAGCTGTTTTTT.

The V call is TRBV7-8, the J call TRBJ1-2; no definite D call. In germline, CDR1 is SGHVS, CDR2 FQNEAQ. The length of the CDR3 is 15 residues. The V and J ends lost 5 bases and 8 bases respectively, with 21 bases between them. The chain's CDR3 is CASSLSSGGKLGYTF. The CDR3 bases are TGTGCCAGCAGCCTAAGTAGTGGAGGGAAGCTGGGCTACACCTTC.

The sample holds a few counts of this clone. The chain links TRBV30 to TRBJ1-2; D gene unclear. V was trimmed by 3 bases and J by 7 bases, leaving 18 bases between them. The CDR3 covers 14 residues. Germline V gene lookup returns CDR1 GTSNPN and CDR2 SVGIG (reference sequence). In nucleotides, the CDR3 is TGTGCCTGGAGACGTTTCGGTTTCGTGAGTGGCTACACCTTC. Protein sequence: CAWRRFGFVSGYTF.

The chain is built from TRBV18 and TRBJ1-3; D may be TRBD1 (5 bases). V lost 0 bases, J lost 1 base, and 10 bases lay in between. Germline lookup yields CDR1 KGHSH and CDR2 LQKENI. The CDR3 covers 16 residues. CDR3 DNA sequence: TGTGCCAGCTCACCACCAGTCGGGGCGTCTGGAAACACCATATATTTT. As protein: CASSPPVGASGNTIYF.

This chain joins TRBV6-1 and TRBJ2-1; no clear D. V lost 2 bases and J lost 0, with 17 bases in between. Germline V gene lookup returns CDR1 MNHNS and CDR2 SASEGT. This CDR3 has 18 residues. The CDR3 nucleotides are TGTGCCAGCAGTGAAACTGGGTGGGAATGGGTCTCCTACAATGAGCAGTTCTTC. Translating gives CASSETGWEWVSYNEQFF.

This chain uses TRBV6-5 with TRBJ2-2; maybe TRBD2 (5 bases). Trimming left V 7 bases short and J 6 bases short, with 18 bases between. The CDR3 runs 15 residues. Germline CDR1 and CDR2: MNHEY and SVGAGI. The CDR3 protein is CASTSGFMRAGELFF. The CDR3 nucleotides read TGTGCCAGCACATCGGGGTTTATGAGGGCCGGGGAGCTGTTTTTT.

This chain uses TRBV5-1 with TRBJ2-7, with a weak D call TRBD1 (6 bases). Trimming pared 1 base from V and 4 bases from J, leaving 15 bases between. Germline lookup yields CDR1 SGHRS and CDR2 YFSETQ. CDR3 length: 15 residues. CDR3 in amino acids: CASSLPTGAMYEQYF. The CDR3 coding sequence is TGCGCCAGCAGCTTGCCGACAGGCGCAATGTACGAGCAGTACTTC.

The chain carries TRBV6-5 and TRBJ2-7; the match to TRBD2 covers 12 bases. This CDR3 has 15 residues. Germline CDR1 reads MNHEY; CDR2 reads SVGAGI. The ends lost 6 bases at V and 6 bases at J; junction bases unmatched: 9. The CDR3 DNA reads TGTGCCAGCAGCCTCGGACTAGCGGGGTCTGGCGAGCAGTACTTC. This gives the protein CASSLGLAGSGEQYF.

V is TRBV5-6 and J is TRBJ2-7, with 12 nucleotides matching TRBD1. With 3 bases clipped from V and 1 base from J, the junction kept 5 bases outside the gene matches. The length of the CDR3 is 16 residues. Germline V CDR1 and CDR2: SGHDT, YYEEEE. CDR3 nucleotide sequence: TGTGCCAGCAGCTCCGGGACAGGGGGCTTTTCCTACGAGCAGTACTTC. Its protein is CASSSGTGGFSYEQYF.

A single count supports this clone. V and J are TRBV10-1 and TRBJ1-2; 7 bases match TRBD1. The CDR3 contains 15 residues. The junction had 7 bases not matched to a gene; V was cut back by 5 bases and J by 1 base. CDR1 is WNHNN, CDR2 SYGVQD, per germline (reference sequence). CDR3 coding DNA: TGCGCCAGCAGTCCCGGGACAGCGGATAACTATGGCTACACCTTC. Translation gives CASSPGTADNYGYTF.

V and J are TRBV7-2 and TRBJ2-4; D gene ambiguous. The germline CDR1 and CDR2 sequences are SGHTA and FQGNSA. The CDR3 loop spans 11 amino acids. Trimming took 4 bases from V and 6 from J, leaving 4 bases between them. CDR3 in DNA: TGTGCCAGCAGCTACTCAAACATTCAGTACTTC. Its translation: CASSYSNIQYF.